A selection of T cell receptor beta chains follows, all from one sample in a study of monozygotic twins with inflammatory bowel disease. TCRdb reprocessed the 5' RACE reads, with one entry per CDR3 protein and no DNA. The listing contains 350,000 to 500,000 distinct CDR3 sequences. The sequenced material came from blood. These receptors originate from a human donor with ulcerative colitis or Crohn's disease, or a healthy co-twin of an affected twin (not recorded which). CDR3s include the opening cysteine and the closing phenylalanine or tryptophan.

TRBV7-2,TRBJ2-1,CASSQGPWNEQFF
TRBV10-3,TRBJ1-2,CAIRYDSSYGYTF
TRBV6-1,TRBJ1-4,CASRTKSGQGGVKLFF
TRBV7-6,TRBJ2-3,CASSLGGGGFDTQYF
TRBV20-1,TRBJ2-1,CSAKPTSGTSSYNEQFF
TRBV5-1,TRBJ2-7,CASSLAGPYEQYF
TRBV10-3,TRBJ2-2,CAIGGDRGTTGELFF
TRBV9,TRBJ1-3,CASSVTDAGNTIYF
TRBV5-1,TRBJ2-3,CASSLGTGVSTDTQYF
TRBV7-8,TRBJ1-6,CASSSLQGAGSPLHF
TRBV3-1,TRBJ2-3,CASSLQGLPSTDTQYF
TRBV20-1,TRBJ2-1,CSARDQVSYNEQFF
TRBV7-9,TRBJ2-5,CASSLENGAQYF
TRBV19,TRBJ2-2,CASSVDRGTGELFF
TRBV20-1,TRBJ1-5,CSARPYRTGSGGESNQPQHF
TRBV7-2,TRBJ1-2,CASSSRDMSYGYTF
TRBV27,TRBJ1-1,CASSFRTTVGNTEAFF
TRBV20-1,TRBJ2-7,CSASPLWTGVSYEQYF
TRBV29-1,TRBJ1-1,CSVIRVMNTEAFF
TRBV20-1,TRBJ2-7,CSAPWGARDEQYF
TRBV11-2,TRBJ2-3,CASSLVTNTADTQYF
TRBV30,TRBJ2-6,CAWSVRGGGANVLTF